The clone carrying this TCR beta chain was seen just once. Looked up from germline, CDR1 is SGHTA and CDR2 is FQGTGA. This CDR3 contains 14 residues. Trimming cost V 5 bases and J 5 bases; bases outside gene matches: 3. These data come from a study of blood T cell repertoires in COVID-19. Study overall: From T cells, B-cell-depleted T cells, or PBMCs came the material, which was cDNA or gDNA.

Authors' methods: Estimates of nucleated cell counts were drawn from the amplification of reference gene primers. The data were produced by immunoSEQ multiplex PCR, yet TCRdb's version contains in-frame clones alone and is incomplete. V and J calls and clone size are those listed in that table; D and trimming were worked out from the DNA. The table shows more than 200,000 clones, with under 90% occurring only once. Those enrolled in Seattle joined during active infection and were followed longitudinally afterward. The genes are TRBV7-3 and TRBJ2-3; the match to TRBD1 covers 11 bases. This receptor was taken from a man in his fifties or sixties with COVID-19, enrolled during active disease. The sequenced material came from peripheral blood. CDR3 loop: CASSRTGGGDTQYF. CDR3 DNA sequence: TGTGCCAGCAGCCGGACAGGGGGCGGAGATACGCAGTATTTT.